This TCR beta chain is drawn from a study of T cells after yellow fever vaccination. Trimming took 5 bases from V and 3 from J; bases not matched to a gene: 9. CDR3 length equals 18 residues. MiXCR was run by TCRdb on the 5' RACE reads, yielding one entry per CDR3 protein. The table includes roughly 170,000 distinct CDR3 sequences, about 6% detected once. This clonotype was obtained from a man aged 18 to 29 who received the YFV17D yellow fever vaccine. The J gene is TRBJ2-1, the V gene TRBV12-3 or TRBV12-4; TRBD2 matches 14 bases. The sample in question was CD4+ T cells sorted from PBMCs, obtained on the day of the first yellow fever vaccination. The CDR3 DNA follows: TGTGCCAGCAGTCGCCGGACTAGCGGGGGGCCACGCTACAATGAGCAGTTCTTC. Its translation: CASSRRTSGGPRYNEQFF.